These 20 T cell receptor beta chains originate from one sample sequenced in a study of T cells in Graves' hyperthyroidism and ophthalmopathy. RNA transcripts were the template for amplifying TCR beta CDR3 regions. First-round RT-PCR of the TCR CDR3 relied on the HTBI primer set. Via MiXCR, TCRdb re-called the multiplex PCR reads, giving one row per CDR3 protein. Among fewer than 800,000 distinct CDR3 sequences listed, roughly 15% were seen once. Sequencing was carried out using blood. Receptors were obtained from a man between 18 and 35 years old with Graves' hyperthyroidism.

This clonotype was observed many times. The chain is built from TRBV18 and TRBJ2-2, with D unresolved. The CDR3 is 13 residues long. V shed 5 bases and J shed 7 bases, with 11 bases lying between them. Germline V lookup: CDR1 KGHSH, CDR2 LQKENI. CDR3 DNA: TGTGCCAGCTCATACCCCCGAGGCGGGGAGCTGTTTTTT. It specifies CASSYPRGGELFF.

This clonotype appeared many times. V and J are TRBV7-3 and TRBJ2-3; D perhaps matches TRBD1 (6 bases). The CDR3 is made up of 14 amino acids. Trimming stripped 8 bases from V and 2 bases from J, with 14 bases between. Germline CDR1 and CDR2: SGHTA and FQGTGA. The CDR3 bases are TGTGCCAGCCGTAGGGGGTCTACCACAGATACGCAGTATTTT. As protein: CASRRGSTTDTQYF.

This clonotype was recorded a few times. This chain uses TRBV6-1 with TRBJ2-2; 8 bases align to TRBD1. The CDR3 has 15 residues. The germline V gene has CDR1 MNHNS and CDR2 SASEGT. After removal of 5 bases from V and 2 bases from J, the junction contained 4 bases not matched to a gene. The CDR3 spells CASSSTGVNTGELFF. The CDR3 coding sequence is TGTGCCAGCAGTTCGACAGGGGTCAACACCGGGGAGCTGTTTTTT.

This clonotype was counted between two and nine times. The genes are TRBV28 and TRBJ2-7, with 14 bases matching TRBD2. Losses at the gene ends were 6 bases for V and 4 bases for J; bases not matched to a gene: 8. CDR3 length equals 16 residues. Per germline, CDR1 MDHEN and CDR2 SYDVKM. The CDR3 DNA sequence: TGTGCCAGCAGGACGGGACTAGCGGGAGCCACATACGAGCAGTACTTC. Translation gives CASRTGLAGATYEQYF.

This clonotype was counted many times. The chain uses TRBV27 and TRBJ2-5; TRBD1 matches 10 bases. Germline V lookup: CDR1 MNHEY, CDR2 SMNVEV (reference sequence). V gave up 4 bases and J gave up 5 bases; unmatched junction bases: 7. The CDR3 has 15 amino acids. The CDR3 reads CASSSRQGAWETQYF. CDR3 bases: TGTGCCAGCAGTTCCCGACAGGGGGCCTGGGAGACCCAGTACTTC.

Only one count was recorded for this clonotype. It may be a read error: a sequence one base away is much more abundant. The chain joins TRBV11-2 to TRBJ2-7; a weak D match, TRBD1 (6 bases). The end of the DNA is better explained by TRBJ2-1, so the J call may be wrong. This CDR3 comprises 15 residues. The V gene's germline CDR1 is SGHAT and CDR2 FQNNGV. CDR3 amino acids: CASSRGVDSSYEQFF. The CDR3 DNA reads TGTGCCAGCAGCCGAGGGGTGGACAGCTCCTACGAGCAGTTCTTC.

This clonotype was observed a handful of times. The V and J genes are TRBV20-1 and TRBJ2-1; 9 bases agree with TRBD1. V was clipped by 4 bases and J by 7 bases; unmatched bases: 5. This CDR3 comprises 13 residues. The germline CDR1 and CDR2 sequences are DFQATT and SNEGSKA (reference sequence). The CDR3 spells CSATTGGWNEQFF. The CDR3 DNA follows: TGCAGTGCTACGACAGGGGGTTGGAATGAGCAGTTCTTC.

The table lists this clonotype with a few counts. The chain recombines TRBV2 with TRBJ2-1; D is perhaps TRBD2 (6 bases). CDR3 length: 16 residues. Germline-derived CDR1 and CDR2 are SNHLY and FYNNEI. V gave up 6 bases and J gave up 4 bases, with 19 bases separating them. The CDR3 nucleotides read TGTGCCAGCAGCCCGCCTAGCGACCCGGATTACAATGAGCAGTTCTTC. Residues: CASSPPSDPDYNEQFF. The whole variable domain, remainder taken from reference TRBV2 and TRBJ2-1, is EPEVTQTPSHQVTQMGQEVILRCVPISNHLYFYWYRQILGQKVEFLVSFYNNEISEKSEIFDDQFSVERPDGSNFTLKIRSTKLEDSAMYFCASSPPSDPDYNEQFFGPGTRLTVL.

V is TRBV28 and J is TRBJ1-5; no clear D. Trimming removed 2 bases from V and 15 bases from J, with 20 bases in between. CDR1 is MDHEN, CDR2 SYDVKM, per germline. The CDR3 totals 14 residues. DNA for the CDR3: TGTGCCAGCAGTTTAATGGCAGCCTCCCCATGGCGGCATTTT. It specifies CASSLMAASPWRHF.

There are many counts of this clonotype. The chain uses TRBV20-1 and TRBJ2-1; tentatively, D is TRBD2 (5 bases). Per the germline V gene, CDR1 is DFQATT and CDR2 is SNEGSKA (reference sequence). Deletions cut 3 bases from V and 0 bases from J, with 9 bases between. The CDR3 contains 14 residues. The CDR3 sequence is CSASGLSSYNEQFF. CDR3 in DNA: TGCAGTGCTAGTGGACTGAGCTCCTACAATGAGCAGTTCTTC.

This clonotype was seen a few times. The chain combines TRBV28 with TRBJ1-1; the D gene is possibly TRBD1 (5 bases). V was cut by 4 bases and J by 0 bases, with 15 bases left in between. The CDR3 length is 16 residues. From germline, CDR1 is MDHEN and CDR2 SYDVKM. DNA for the CDR3: TGTGCCAGCAGTTCCCCCGGGACTTTAATGAACACTGAAGCTTTCTTT. This codes for CASSSPGTLMNTEAFF.

There are many counts of this clonotype. The rearrangement uses TRBV20-1 and TRBJ2-1, with 7 positions matching TRBD2. The CDR3 sequence is 15 residues long. V was pared by 3 bases and J by 4 bases, with 9 bases of the junction left unmatched. The germline gives CDR1 DFQATT, CDR2 SNEGSKA (reference sequence). The CDR3 bases are TGCAGTGCTAGGGATGGTGCTAGCGGTTACAATGAGCAGTTCTTC. As protein: CSARDGASGYNEQFF.

The chain combines TRBV7-6 with TRBJ2-3; TRBD1 or TRBD2 may be the D gene (5 bases each). The length of the CDR3 is 12 residues. Germline V gene data show CDR1 as SGHVS and CDR2 as FNYEAQ. The germline V and J ends were trimmed by 1 base and 6 bases, with 5 bases remaining between them. This chain's CDR3 is CASSLGDDTQYF. The CDR3 DNA is TGTGCCAGCAGCTTAGGGGACGATACGCAGTATTTT.

The chain uses TRBV4-3 and TRBJ1-2, with 10 bases aligning to TRBD1. The CDR3 runs 17 residues. Germline lookup yields CDR1 LGHNA and CDR2 YSLEER. Unmatched junction bases numbered 9, after V lost 2 bases and J lost 3 bases. The CDR3 sequence is CASSQFPRTGGYYGYTF. Here the CDR3 DNA reads TGCGCCAGCAGCCAATTTCCTAGGACAGGGGGGTACTATGGCTACACCTTC.

This clonotype was observed a few times. This chain links TRBV28 with TRBJ1-3; D perhaps matches TRBD1 (5 bases). Trimming removed 2 bases at V and 4 bases at J, with 15 bases between. This CDR3 has 16 residues. Germline loops: CDR1 MDHEN, CDR2 SYDVKM. CDR3 coding DNA: TGTGCCAGCAGTTTAGTGTGGGGACTGGCGGGAAACACCATATATTTT. This gives the protein CASSLVWGLAGNTIYF.

This chain links TRBV10-3 with TRBJ2-1, with 9 bases lining up with TRBD2. There are 16 residues in the CDR3. V was pared by 3 bases and J by 7 bases, with 10 bases of the junction left unmatched. Germline V gives CDR1 ENHRY, CDR2 SYGVKD. CDR3 in DNA: TGTGCCATCAGTGAAGGCCTAGCGGGGACCTTGAATGAGCAGTTCTTC. Protein product: CAISEGLAGTLNEQFF.

This clonotype was picked up a small number of times. The chain has TRBV6-2 or TRBV6-3 and TRBJ2-3; D unclear. Trimming took off 6 bases at V and 5 bases at J, with 12 bases between the two ends. CDR3 length: 13 amino acids. In germline, CDR1 is MNHEY, CDR2 SVGEGT. The CDR3 DNA reads as TGTGCCAGCAGGAGGTCTCTAGGAGATACGCAGTATTTT. Translated: CASRRSLGDTQYF.

The rearrangement joins TRBV7-3 to TRBJ2-1; TRBD2 is a possible D gene (5 bases). The germline V gene has CDR1 SGHTA and CDR2 FQGTGA. This CDR3 is 16 amino acids long. V lost 2 bases and J 2 bases, leaving 13 bases between the germline ends. CDR3 sequence: CASSLGPGTPYNEQFF. The CDR3 nucleotides are TGTGCCAGCAGCTTAGGCCCGGGAACCCCCTACAATGAGCAGTTCTTC.

The CDR3 DNA follows: TGTGCCAGCAGTTCACCCCACGGGACTAGCGGCACAGATACGCAGTATTTT. Its protein is CASSSPHGTSGTDTQYF. The gene calls are TRBV28 and TRBJ2-3; the match to TRBD2 covers 10 bases. The CDR3 runs 17 residues. Germline CDR1 reads MDHEN; CDR2 reads SYDVKM. V lost 4 bases and J lost 1; bases outside the gene matches: 8. The full variable domain, its missing parts supplied by reference TRBV28 and TRBJ2-3, is DVKVTQSSRYLVKRTGEKVFLECVQDMDHENMFWYRQDPGLGLRLIYFSYDVKMKEKGDIPEGYSVSREKKERFSLILESASTNQTSMYLCASSSPHGTSGTDTQYFGPGTRLTVL.

This clonotype showed up just once. V usage is TRBV12-3 or TRBV12-4 and J usage is TRBJ2-7, with 7 bases aligning to TRBD2. The V gene end was trimmed by 2 bases and the J gene end by 5 bases; junction bases not matched to a gene: 9. The CDR3 is 15 residues long. The CDR3 is CASSLPSGPGDEQYF. CDR3 bases: TGTGCCAGCAGTTTACCTAGCGGTCCAGGAGACGAGCAGTACTTC.